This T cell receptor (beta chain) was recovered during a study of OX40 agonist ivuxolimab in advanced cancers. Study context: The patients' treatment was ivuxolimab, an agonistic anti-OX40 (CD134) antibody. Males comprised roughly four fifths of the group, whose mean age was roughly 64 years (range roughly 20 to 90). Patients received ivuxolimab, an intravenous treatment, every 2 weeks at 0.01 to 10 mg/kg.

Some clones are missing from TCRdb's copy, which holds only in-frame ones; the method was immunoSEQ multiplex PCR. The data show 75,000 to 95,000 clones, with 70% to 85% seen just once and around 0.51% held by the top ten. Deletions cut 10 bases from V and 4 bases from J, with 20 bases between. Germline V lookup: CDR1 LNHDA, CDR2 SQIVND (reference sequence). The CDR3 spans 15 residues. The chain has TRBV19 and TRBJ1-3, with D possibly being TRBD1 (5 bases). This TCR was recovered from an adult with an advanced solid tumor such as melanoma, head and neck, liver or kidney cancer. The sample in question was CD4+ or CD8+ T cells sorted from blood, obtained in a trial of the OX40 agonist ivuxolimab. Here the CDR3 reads CATGDRKSLGNTIYF. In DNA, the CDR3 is TGTGCCACCGGGGACCGTAAGAGCCTGGGAAACACCATATATTTT. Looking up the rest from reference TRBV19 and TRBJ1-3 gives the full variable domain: DGGITQSPKYLFRKEGQNVTLSCEQNLNHDAMYWYRQDPGQGLRLIYYSQIVNDFQKGDIAEGYSVSREKKESFPLTVTSAQKNPTAFYLCATGDRKSLGNTIYFGEGSWLTVV.